This TCR beta chain was documented in a study of shared clonotypes between healthy human individuals. The assay was immunoSEQ multiplex PCR, and TCRdb's table has in-frame clones only and misses some. The repertoire includes around 980,000 clones, more than 75% of them detected once, and 0.55% to 0.7% sits in the top ten. V was clipped by 8 bases and J by 0 bases, with 13 bases between them. This CDR3 spans 15 amino acids. The germline gives CDR1 SGHTA, CDR2 FQGTGA. This clone was counted once. The sample comprised memory CD4+ T cells from PBMCs. As for subset: CD45RA-negative fraction. This chain connects TRBV7-3 to TRBJ2-2; D perhaps matches TRBD2 (5 bases). The receptor was derived from a young man in good health. Some clones in this sample may be carry-over from other donors' samples. CDR3 DNA: TGTGCCAGCGGACTGATACACGCGAACACCGGGGAGCTGTTTTTT. Amino acids: CASGLIHANTGELFF.